The 18 T cell receptor beta chains in this list originate from one sample, sequenced in a study of response to subunit inactivated influenza vaccine. TCRdb called the RT-PCR reads again in MiXCR, with one record for every CDR3 protein. This table has fewer than 600,000 distinct CDR3 sequences, approximately 7.3% appearing once. The sequencing used PBMCs from blood, collected roughly 24 months after vaccination. The receptors come from a man aged 50 to 69 who received an inactivated influenza vaccine.

The rearrangement links TRBV6-2 or TRBV6-3 to TRBJ2-3; a possible D gene is TRBD2 (5 bases). The CDR3 loop spans 15 amino acids. V lost 5 bases to trimming and J lost 4 bases, with 16 bases between them. Per germline, CDR1 MNHEY and CDR2 SVGEGT. The DNA for the CDR3 is TGTGCCAGCAGTAGAGGACTCGATCGACCAGATACGCAGTATTTT. Residues: CASSRGLDRPDTQYF.

This clonotype has at least ten counts. V gene TRBV11-2 combines with J gene TRBJ2-7; 8 bases line up with TRBD1. Losses at the gene ends were 5 bases for V and 2 bases for J; bases not matched to a gene: 8. The germline V gene encodes CDR1 SGHAT and CDR2 FQNNGV. CDR3 length: 15 amino acids. The CDR3 DNA reads TGTGCCAGCAGCGCGCTGGGGACAGGCCCCTACGAGCAGTACTTC. This encodes CASSALGTGPYEQYF.

There are a few counts of this clonotype. V gene TRBV29-1 combines with J gene TRBJ2-3; 10 bases map to TRBD2. The V and J ends lost 4 bases and 6 bases, in that order; junction bases with no gene match: 13. The V gene's germline CDR1 is SQVTM and CDR2 ANQGSEA. The CDR3 runs 16 residues. CDR3 sequence reads: CSVVILAGVQKDTQYF. The CDR3 coding sequence is TGCAGCGTTGTAATCCTAGCGGGAGTTCAAAAGGATACGCAGTATTTT.

The rearrangement joins TRBV5-1 to TRBJ1-1; TRBD1 is a possible D gene (6 bases). CDR1 is SGHRS, CDR2 YFSETQ, per germline. The CDR3 loop spans 14 amino acids. Trimming pared 5 bases from V and 1 base from J, leaving 12 bases between. CDR3 in amino acids: CASRPGQRNTEAFF. For the CDR3, the DNA is TGCGCCAGCAGACCCGGACAGCGGAACACTGAAGCTTTCTTT.

This clonotype occurred a few times. V gene TRBV21-1 combines with J gene TRBJ2-4. TRBV21-1 is a pseudogene segment. The CDR3 sequence is 14 residues long. The CDR3 sequence: CASSAKANKNIQYF. DNA for the CDR3: TGTGCCAGCAGCGCCAAGGCGAACAAAAACATTCAGTACTTC.

This clonotype was seen a few times. The chain links TRBV5-1 to TRBJ1-1; 8 positions match TRBD1. V dropped 4 bases and J dropped 4; count of bases not matched to a gene: 6. This CDR3 is 14 amino acids long. Germline-derived CDR1 and CDR2 are SGHRS and YFSETQ. CDR3 protein: CASSLHDRGTEAFF. In nucleotides, the CDR3 is TGCGCCAGCAGCCTACACGACAGGGGCACTGAAGCTTTCTTT.

This clonotype appeared many times. V and J are TRBV3-1 and TRBJ1-1; no definite D call. The CDR3 is made up of 12 amino acids. V was cut by 5 bases and J by 0 bases, with 4 bases left in between. Per the germline V gene, CDR1 is LGHDT and CDR2 is YNNKEL (reference sequence). The CDR3, as DNA: TGTGCCAGCAGCAGAGTGAACACTGAAGCTTTCTTT. This codes for CASSRVNTEAFF. The entire variable domain, with the rest obtained from reference TRBV3-1 and TRBJ1-1, is as follows: DTAVSQTPKYLVTQMGNDKSIKCEQNLGHDTMYWYKQDSKKFLKIMFSYNNKELIINETVPNRFSPKSPDKAHLNLHINSLELGDSAVYFCASSRVNTEAFFGQGTRLTVV.

This clonotype was seen more than once but under ten times. J is TRBJ2-7 and V is TRBV28; D could derive from TRBD1 or TRBD2 (5 bases each). From germline, CDR1 is MDHEN and CDR2 SYDVKM. V was trimmed by 5 bases and J by 7 bases, leaving 21 bases between them. The CDR3 extends over 15 amino acids. The CDR3 protein is CASSPGDTGWGEQYF. The CDR3 DNA is TGTGCCAGCAGTCCTGGAGATACGGGGTGGGGGGAGCAGTACTTC.

This clonotype was observed a few times. The gene calls are TRBV19 and TRBJ1-5, with D possibly being TRBD1 (6 bases). CDR3 size: 16 residues. Germline assignment: CDR1 LNHDA and CDR2 SQIVND (reference sequence). Trimming stripped 3 bases from V and 2 bases from J, with 14 bases between. In DNA form, the CDR3 reads TGTGCCAGTAGTATCACCGGGGGCCGGGGCAATCAGCCCCAGCATTTT. It codes for CASSITGGRGNQPQHF. Together with reference TRBV19 and TRBJ1-5, the CDR3 gives the full variable domain: DGGITQSPKYLFRKEGQNVTLSCEQNLNHDAMYWYRQDPGQGLRLIYYSQIVNDFQKGDIAEGYSVSREKKESFPLTVTSAQKNPTAFYLCASSITGGRGNQPQHFGDGTRLSIL.

This clonotype was seen more than once but under ten times. The chain couples TRBV20-1 to TRBJ2-7, with TRBD1 as a possible D gene (6 bases). Germline CDR1 and CDR2: DFQATT and SNEGSKA (reference sequence). This CDR3 is 15 amino acids long. V was cut by 0 bases and J by 6 bases, with 18 bases left in between. The chain's CDR3 is CSARDSNRPRGEQYF. The CDR3 coding sequence is TGCAGTGCTAGAGATTCGAATAGGCCCAGGGGCGAGCAGTACTTC.

This clonotype was observed a handful of times. J is TRBJ2-3 and V is TRBV20-1; either TRBD1 or TRBD2 may supply D (5 bases each). Trimming took 3 bases from V and 0 from J, leaving 19 bases between them. This CDR3 comprises 17 residues. The germline V gene encodes CDR1 DFQATT and CDR2 SNEGSKA (reference sequence). The CDR3 is CSASRGRGPNSTDTQYF. The CDR3 region has the DNA TGCAGTGCTAGCCGGGGACGTGGGCCGAATAGCACAGATACGCAGTATTTT.

The gene calls are TRBV14 and TRBJ1-2; TRBD1 might be the D (6 bases). Germline CDR1 is SGHDN and CDR2 is FVKESK. Deletions cut 10 bases from V and 2 bases from J, with 20 bases between. CDR3 length equals 15 residues. Here the CDR3 DNA reads TGTGCCATCAAACTCGGTACAGGGCCCAACTATGGCTACACCTTC. This translates into CAIKLGTGPNYGYTF.

This clonotype was detected ten times or more. The gene calls are TRBV29-1 and TRBJ2-5; possibly TRBD1 or TRBD2 for D (5 bases each). This CDR3 is built from 13 residues. The V gene lost 6 bases and the J gene lost 2 bases, with 13 bases spanning the gap. Germline V gene lookup returns CDR1 SQVTM and CDR2 ANQGSEA. The CDR3 sequence: CSVRTRLQETQYF. CDR3 nucleotide sequence: TGCAGCGTCCGGACAAGACTACAAGAGACCCAGTACTTC.

This clonotype has a handful of counts. The chain couples TRBV6-2 or TRBV6-3 to TRBJ2-1; 9 bases align to TRBD2. J lost 7 bases, V lost 7 bases, and 8 bases had no gene match. CDR1 is MNHEY, CDR2 SVGEGT, per germline. The CDR3 runs 14 residues. CDR3 loop: CASKGLARLNEQFF. As DNA, the CDR3 is TGTGCCAGCAAAGGACTAGCGAGGTTGAATGAGCAGTTCTTC.

The rearrangement uses TRBV12-3 or TRBV12-4 and TRBJ2-5, with D perhaps matching TRBD1 or TRBD2 (5 bases each). Between the trimmed V and J ends, which lost 5 bases and 9 bases, there was a span of 22 bases. This CDR3 spans 15 amino acids. The CDR3 DNA sequence: TGTGCCAGCAGTCTCGGGACGGCAGTCGGGTTAGCCCAGTACTTC. Translation gives CASSLGTAVGLAQYF.

This chain connects TRBV18 to TRBJ2-5; D is undetermined. The V and J ends lost 2 bases and 5 bases respectively, with 12 bases between them. CDR3 length equals 14 residues. Germline V lookup: CDR1 KGHSH, CDR2 LQKENI. The CDR3 protein is CASSPGYGSETQYF. The CDR3 DNA reads TGTGCCAGCTCACCAGGGTACGGTAGCGAGACCCAGTACTTC.

V gene TRBV20-1 combines with J gene TRBJ2-3; D unresolved. CDR1 is DFQATT and CDR2 is SNEGSKA in the germline V gene (reference sequence). The CDR3 is 13 residues long. Trimming removed 7 bases at V and 0 bases at J, with 11 bases between. CDR3 sequence (DNA): TGCAGTGTTGGACCGACTAGCACAGATACGCAGTATTTT. Protein product: CSVGPTSTDTQYF.

This clonotype came up a few times. The genes are TRBV30 and TRBJ2-2; possible D gene TRBD2, 6 bases. Per germline, CDR1 GTSNPN and CDR2 SVGIG (reference sequence). CDR3 length: 12 residues. Trimming stripped 8 bases from V and 4 bases from J, with 11 bases between. This CDR3 is CAGGESTGELFF. In nucleotides, the CDR3 is TGTGCCGGAGGGGAATCCACCGGGGAGCTGTTTTTT.